Following are 32 T cell receptor beta chains from one sample sequenced in a study of blood T cell repertoires in COVID-19 (dated by TCRdb to 2020 to 2022). Preparation of the library involved the immunoSEQ multiplex PCR assay. In TCRdb, the immuneACCESS table is reduced to in-frame sequences with V and J assigned. These tables do not hold every clone; where another copy was compared, an unresolved V gene accounts for under half, and the others remain unexplained. This sample comprises a few hundred thousand clones, 70% to 90% of them detected only once. The top ten clonotypes cover around 1.4% of the sample. Sequences were obtained from peripheral blood. These TCRs come from an elderly man with acute or convalescent COVID-19.

This chain joins TRBV6-1 and TRBJ2-1; D perhaps matches TRBD1 (6 bases). The CDR3 length is 13 residues. The V end was cut by 3 bases, the J end by 4 bases, with 7 bases between. Germline V gene data show CDR1 as MNHNS and CDR2 as SASEGT. The CDR3 protein is CASSEQGYNEQFF. CDR3 sequence (DNA): TGTGCCAGCAGTGAGCAGGGGTACAATGAGCAGTTCTTC.

The chain links TRBV5-4 to TRBJ2-2; TRBD1 agrees at 8 bases. J was trimmed by 1 base and V by 6 bases; bases with no gene match: 2. This CDR3 is 14 amino acids long. Looked up from germline, CDR1 is SGHNT and CDR2 is YYREEE (reference sequence). The CDR3 sequence is CASIDRGNTGELFF. DNA for the CDR3: TGTGCCAGCATTGACAGGGGGAACACCGGGGAGCTGTTTTTT.

This chain uses TRBV11-2 with TRBJ1-5; 9 bases fit TRBD1. CDR3 size: 14 residues. CDR1 and CDR2 from the germline V gene are SGHAT and FQNNGV. Trimming took 5 bases from V and 6 from J; bases not matched to a gene: 5. The chain's CDR3 is CASSPGTGSQPQHF. The DNA for the CDR3 is TGTGCCAGCAGCCCCGGGACAGGGAGTCAGCCCCAGCATTTT.

This clone occurred once. This chain uses TRBV6-5 with TRBJ1-1; D is perhaps TRBD1 (6 bases). Looked up from germline, CDR1 is MNHEY and CDR2 is SVGAGI. The ends were cut back, 4 bases at V and 4 bases at J, with 16 bases in the middle. CDR3 size: 15 residues. CDR3 in amino acids: CASSFLKQGTTEAFF. The CDR3 nucleotides are TGTGCCAGCAGTTTCCTTAAACAGGGTACCACTGAAGCTTTCTTT.

The rearrangement uses TRBV9 and TRBJ2-1, with 11 positions matching TRBD1. The CDR3 extends over 15 amino acids. V was pared by 4 bases and J by 6 bases, with 6 bases of the junction left unmatched. In germline, CDR1 is SGDLS, CDR2 YYNGEE. The CDR3 DNA sequence: TGTGCCAGCAGCTTCGGACAGGGGGCAGTCAATGAGCAGTTCTTC. Its protein product is CASSFGQGAVNEQFF. The complete variable domain, with remaining parts taken from reference TRBV9 and TRBJ2-1, reads DSGVTQTPKHLITATGQRVTLRCSPRSGDLSVYWYQQSLDQGLQFLIQYYNGEERAKGNILERFSAQQFPDLHSELNLSSLELGDSALYFCASSFGQGAVNEQFFGPGTRLTVL.

V is TRBV7-6 and J is TRBJ2-7; TRBD2 aligns across 12 bases. V shed 5 bases and J 3 bases; nucleotides not matched to a gene: 11. CDR1 is SGHVS, CDR2 FNYEAQ, per germline. This CDR3 is 17 amino acids long. CDR3 nucleotide sequence: TGTGCCAGCAGCACATTTTCCACTAGCGGGGGGAACTACGAGCAGTACTTC. Translation gives CASSTFSTSGGNYEQYF.

CDR3 sequence: CASSPVQAVLGYTF. The DNA of the CDR3 is TGTGCCAGCTCACCAGTTCAGGCCGTTCTGGGCTACACCTTC. The chain couples TRBV18 to TRBJ1-2, with D hard to call. V lost 2 bases, J lost 8 bases, and 15 bases lay in between. Germline CDR1 reads KGHSH; CDR2 reads LQKENI. The length of the CDR3 is 14 residues.

V and J are TRBV10-3 and TRBJ1-1; D is ambiguous. In germline, CDR1 is ENHRY, CDR2 SYGVKD. V was clipped by 0 bases and J by 4 bases, with 6 bases between them. This CDR3 region has 13 residues. The CDR3 reads CAISESMATEAFF. The CDR3 DNA sequence: TGTGCCATCAGTGAGTCTATGGCCACTGAAGCTTTCTTT.

V is TRBV5-1 and J is TRBJ2-7, with 8 bases identical to TRBD2. Germline lookup yields CDR1 SGHRS and CDR2 YFSETQ. The CDR3 loop spans 15 amino acids. V shed 4 bases and J 3 bases; nucleotides not matched to a gene: 9. CDR3 protein: CASSPGGALFYEQYF. CDR3 bases: TGCGCCAGCAGCCCCGGGGGGGCGCTGTTCTACGAGCAGTACTTC.

CDR3 protein: CASSPPGQIKAFF. CDR3 nucleotides: TGTGCCAGTAGCCCACCGGGACAGATAAAAGCTTTCTTT. The rearrangement links TRBV19 to TRBJ1-1, with TRBD1 matching over 7 bases. Trimming at V came to 6 bases and at J to 9 bases, leaving 10 bases not matched to a gene. This CDR3 is 13 amino acids long. In germline, CDR1 is LNHDA, CDR2 SQIVND (reference sequence).

The chain uses TRBV2 and TRBJ1-4, with 7 bases fitting TRBD1. Trimming at V came to 7 bases and at J to 4 bases, leaving 12 bases not matched to a gene. The CDR3 totals 16 residues. Germline V gives CDR1 SNHLY, CDR2 FYNNEI. The CDR3 sequence is CASINRDSNYNEKLFF. The CDR3 DNA is TGTGCCAGCATTAATCGGGACAGCAATTATAATGAAAAACTGTTTTTT.

The V and J genes are TRBV28 and TRBJ2-7; D may be TRBD2 (6 bases). CDR1 is MDHEN and CDR2 is SYDVKM in the germline V gene. The CDR3 runs 15 residues. V shed 1 base and J shed 4 bases, with 14 bases lying between them. CDR3 in amino acids: CASSLSVGSRYEQYF. CDR3 DNA sequence: TGTGCCAGCAGTTTATCTGTCGGGAGTCGTTACGAGCAGTACTTC.

The chain carries TRBV7-3 and TRBJ2-5, with 12 bases that match TRBD1. The V and J ends lost 4 bases and 3 bases, in that order; junction bases with no gene match: 6. Germline V gene sequence: CDR1 SGHTA, CDR2 FQGTGA. The CDR3 length is 16 residues. This CDR3 reads CASSSRGTGGKETQYF. The CDR3 coding sequence is TGTGCCAGCAGCTCAAGAGGGACAGGGGGCAAAGAGACCCAGTACTTC.

This clone came up many times. This rearrangement joins TRBV9 to TRBJ2-1; 9 bases match TRBD2. From germline, CDR1 is SGDLS and CDR2 YYNGEE. The J segment lost 5 bases and the V segment lost 4 bases, leaving 7 bases of the junction unmatched. The CDR3 has 15 residues. Here the CDR3 DNA reads TGTGCCAGCAGCCTTCTAGCGGGAATGGACAATGAGCAGTTCTTC. It is translated as CASSLLAGMDNEQFF.

The chain employs TRBV3-1 (or the pseudogene TRBV3-2) and TRBJ1-2, with unresolved D. The CDR3 loop spans 13 amino acids. The V and J ends lost 0 bases and 7 bases respectively, with 9 bases between them. Germline lookup yields CDR1 LGHDT and CDR2 YNNKEL (reference sequence). CDR3 sequence reads: CASSQEGGGGYTF. CDR3 sequence (DNA): TGTGCCAGCAGCCAAGAGGGAGGTGGTGGCTACACCTTC.

The V call is TRBV5-6, the J call TRBJ2-7; no definite D call. The germline gives CDR1 SGHDT, CDR2 YYEEEE. The length of the CDR3 is 13 residues. Trimming took 1 base from V and 4 from J, leaving 9 bases between them. The CDR3 loop is CASSLLVPYEQYF. In nucleotides, the CDR3 is TGTGCCAGCAGCTTGCTCGTTCCGTACGAGCAGTACTTC.

The rearrangement uses TRBV5-1 and TRBJ2-7; TRBD2 might be the D (6 bases). The germline CDR1 and CDR2 sequences are SGHRS and YFSETQ. This CDR3 has 15 amino acids. V was clipped by 0 bases and J by 2 bases, with 12 bases between them. CDR3 coding DNA: TGCGCCAGCAGCTTGGAGGTGGGAGGTACCTACGAGCAGTACTTC. Its translation: CASSLEVGGTYEQYF.

The chain is built from TRBV11-2 and TRBJ1-3, with 7 bases identical to TRBD1. The CDR3 contains 15 residues. Germline loops: CDR1 SGHAT, CDR2 FQNNGV. V trimming: 5 bases; J trimming: 0 bases; junction bases outside the gene matches: 4. CDR3 sequence reads: CASSPRTGSGNTIYF. CDR3 nucleotides: TGTGCCAGCAGCCCCCGGACAGGCTCTGGAAACACCATATATTTT. Supplemented by reference TRBV11-2 and TRBJ1-3, the full variable domain reads EAGVAQSPRYKIIEKRQSVAFWCNPISGHATLYWYQQILGQGPKLLIQFQNNGVVDDSQLPKDRFSAERLKGVDSTLKIQPAKLEDSAVYLCASSPRTGSGNTIYFGEGSWLTVV.

The rearrangement joins TRBV18 to TRBJ2-1, with TRBD1 as a possible D gene (5 bases). Germline V gives CDR1 KGHSH, CDR2 LQKENI. Trimming removed 3 bases from V and 2 bases from J, with 14 bases in between. This CDR3 contains 16 residues. CDR3 in amino acids: CASSPATGATYNEQFF. CDR3 DNA: TGTGCCAGCTCACCGGCCACAGGAGCCACCTACAATGAGCAGTTCTTC.

The chain uses TRBV27 and TRBJ1-2; 10 bases agree with TRBD1. The CDR3 covers 16 residues. V was pared by 5 bases and J by 4 bases, with 10 bases of the junction left unmatched. CDR1 is MNHEY and CDR2 is SMNVEV in the germline V gene (reference sequence). The CDR3 is CASSRAGTGAIYGYTF. DNA for the CDR3: TGTGCCAGCAGTCGAGCCGGGACAGGGGCAATCTATGGCTACACCTTC.

V gene TRBV28 combines with J gene TRBJ1-3; maybe TRBD1 (6 bases). Germline V gene lookup returns CDR1 MDHEN and CDR2 SYDVKM. V lost 3 bases and J lost 0, with 21 bases in between. CDR3 length: 19 residues. CDR3 sequence: CASSFEDRLHPYSGNTIYF. The CDR3 DNA reads TGTGCCAGCAGTTTTGAAGACAGGCTACACCCATACTCTGGAAACACCATATATTTT.

This clone appeared once. This chain joins TRBV19 and TRBJ1-5; D gene unclear. CDR1 LNHDA and CDR2 SQIVND come from the germline V gene (reference sequence). V dropped 5 bases and J dropped 4 bases, with 9 bases sitting between them. The CDR3 extends over 13 amino acids. This chain's CDR3 is CASSLLRNQPQHF. For the CDR3, the DNA is TGTGCCAGTAGTTTGCTACGGAATCAGCCCCAGCATTTT. The complete variable domain, with remaining parts taken from reference TRBV19 and TRBJ1-5, reads DGGITQSPKYLFRKEGQNVTLSCEQNLNHDAMYWYRQDPGQGLRLIYYSQIVNDFQKGDIAEGYSVSREKKESFPLTVTSAQKNPTAFYLCASSLLRNQPQHFGDGTRLSIL.

This chain links TRBV19 with TRBJ2-1, with D uncertain. The ends were cut back, 1 base at V and 0 bases at J, with 7 bases in the middle. The CDR3 loop spans 15 amino acids. The V gene's germline CDR1 is LNHDA and CDR2 SQIVND (reference sequence). The chain's CDR3 is CASSIARISYNEQFF. The CDR3 coding sequence is TGTGCCAGTAGTATAGCGCGGATCTCCTACAATGAGCAGTTCTTC.

The DNA for the CDR3 is TGTGCCAGCTCACCTATCAGGGGGCTACTGGGCACTGAAGCTTTCTTT. Its protein product is CASSPIRGLLGTEAFF. The V and J genes are TRBV18 and TRBJ1-1, with 8 nucleotides matching TRBD1. The germline V gene encodes CDR1 KGHSH and CDR2 LQKENI. The CDR3 spans 16 residues. V lost 3 bases and J lost 4; bases outside the gene matches: 10.

This chain joins TRBV4-3 and TRBJ1-5; D gene unclear. Germline V CDR1 and CDR2: LGHNA, YSLEER. CDR3 size: 14 residues. With 0 bases removed from V and 3 bases from J, the gap between germline ends came to 6 bases. The CDR3 DNA reads TGCGCCAGCAGCCAAGAACGGGACAATCAGCCCCAGCATTTT. Its protein is CASSQERDNQPQHF.

V usage is TRBV6-5 and J usage is TRBJ2-7, with 7 nucleotides matching TRBD2. CDR1 is MNHEY, CDR2 SVGAGI, per germline. With 2 bases clipped from V and 3 bases from J, the junction kept 10 bases outside the gene matches. CDR3 length equals 16 residues. CDR3 DNA sequence: TGTGCCAGCAGTTACCTCCAAGTCCCGGGAGGCTACGAGCAGTACTTC. This translates into CASSYLQVPGGYEQYF.

This rearrangement joins TRBV5-5 to TRBJ2-7; D unresolved. This CDR3 contains 15 residues. V dropped 0 bases and J dropped 2 bases, with 12 bases sitting between them. Germline V lookup: CDR1 SGHKS, CDR2 YYEKEE (reference sequence). The CDR3 loop reads CASSLAVAVAYEQYF. The CDR3 coding sequence is TGTGCCAGCAGCTTGGCCGTGGCGGTGGCCTACGAGCAGTACTTC.

The chain couples TRBV3-1 (or the pseudogene TRBV3-2) to TRBJ2-7; 10 bases line up with TRBD2. Trimming took 2 bases from V and 0 from J; bases not matched to a gene: 1. CDR1 and CDR2 from the germline V gene are LGHDT and YNNKEL (reference sequence). The CDR3 covers 15 residues. The CDR3 here is CASSQTSGASYEQYF. The CDR3 DNA reads TGTGCCAGCAGCCAAACTAGCGGGGCCTCCTACGAGCAGTACTTC.

This chain joins TRBV29-1 and TRBJ2-2; D is uncertain. Trimming removed 1 base at V and 6 bases at J, with 9 bases between. Germline V gives CDR1 SQVTM, CDR2 ANQGSEA. The CDR3 runs to 13 residues. CDR3 DNA sequence: TGCAGCGTTGAAGCGACCCAGGCCGGGGAGCTGTTTTTT. Translated: CSVEATQAGELFF.

This rearrangement joins TRBV7-2 to TRBJ1-1; D unresolved. Between the trimmed V and J ends, which lost 0 bases and 1 base, there was a span of 3 bases. This CDR3 has 13 amino acids. Germline V gives CDR1 SGHTA, CDR2 FQGNSA. CDR3 nucleotide sequence: TGTGCCAGCAGCTTAGCCAGGAACACTGAAGCTTTCTTT. Translation: CASSLARNTEAFF.

The chain uses TRBV25-1 and TRBJ1-4, with unresolved D. V lost 5 bases to trimming and J lost 8 bases, with 18 bases between them. The V gene's germline CDR1 is MGHDK and CDR2 SYGVNS. The CDR3 is 15 amino acids. DNA of the CDR3: TGTGCCAGCAGTCCCCGAACGCCCAGTTGGGAAAAACTGTTTTTT. Residues: CASSPRTPSWEKLFF.

V is TRBV5-1 and J is TRBJ1-2; 7 bases line up with TRBD1. The CDR3 has 16 residues. The V gene end was trimmed by 0 bases and the J gene end by 6 bases; junction bases not matched to a gene: 11. The germline gives CDR1 SGHRS, CDR2 YFSETQ. DNA of the CDR3: TGCGCCAGCAGCTTGGCCGTTGCAGGGGGTTTGGATGGCTACACCTTC. Residues: CASSLAVAGGLDGYTF.